What follows are 4 T cell receptor beta chains derived from one specimen sequenced in a study of blood T cells in healthy people across ages. The use of a sample-barcoded 5' primer and a J-beta primer mix characterized a second PCR of about 7 to 12 cycles. MiXCR was run by TCRdb on the 5' RACE reads, yielding one entry per CDR3 protein. The profile shows 550,000 to 700,000 distinct CDR3 sequences, roughly a quarter of them singletons. The sample comprised blood. The source is a woman in her 70s in good health.

V and J are TRBV9 and TRBJ2-1; the D gene is possibly TRBD2 (7 bases). The CDR3 length is 15 residues. The V end lost 4 bases, the J end lost 8 bases, and 19 bases lay between the germline ends. CDR1 SGDLS and CDR2 YYNGEE come from the germline V gene. CDR3 amino acids: CASSFGGGDRDEQFF. The CDR3 DNA follows: TGTGCCAGCAGCTTCGGAGGGGGGGATAGGGATGAGCAGTTCTTC.

The chain employs TRBV20-1 and TRBJ1-6; TRBD1 is a possible D gene (5 bases). The V and J ends lost 6 bases and 0 bases respectively, with 15 bases between them. The CDR3 length is 16 residues. The germline V gene encodes CDR1 DFQATT and CDR2 SNEGSKA (reference sequence). CDR3 in amino acids: CSADDREYSYNSPLHF. Written as DNA, the CDR3 is TGCAGTGCGGATGACAGAGAGTACTCCTATAATTCACCCCTCCACTTT.

There are a few counts of this clonotype. This chain uses TRBV15 with TRBJ1-5; D gene uncertain. CDR3 length equals 13 residues. The V and J ends lost 0 bases and 5 bases respectively, with 5 bases between them. CDR1 is LNHNV and CDR2 is YYDKDF in the germline V gene (reference sequence). The CDR3 here is CATSRDVDQPQHF. The CDR3 DNA follows: TGTGCCACCAGCAGAGATGTGGATCAGCCCCAGCATTTT.

This clonotype has more than one count but fewer than ten. The chain combines TRBV7-2 with TRBJ2-5, with 7 bases aligning to TRBD2. Germline lookup yields CDR1 SGHTA and CDR2 FQGNSA. The CDR3 length is 16 residues. The ends lost 5 bases at V and 3 bases at J; junction bases unmatched: 12. Here the CDR3 reads CASSPAPGLPKETQYF. In DNA form, the CDR3 reads TGTGCCAGCAGCCCAGCCCCGGGACTACCCAAAGAGACCCAGTACTTC.